This T cell receptor (beta chain) was retrieved from a study of blood T cell repertoires in COVID-19. The wider study: From the United States, Italy and Spain came samples of acute and convalescent COVID-19. T cells, B-cell-depleted T cells, or PBMCs provided the cDNA or gDNA that served as material.

Germline loops: CDR1 SGHVS, CDR2 FNYEAQ. CDR3 length: 15 residues. V gave up 3 bases and J gave up 0 bases; unmatched junction bases: 3. Source study methods: For nucleated cells, counts were estimated from reference gene primer amplification. Only in-frame clones appear in the TCRdb table, and some are missing; sequencing was by immunoSEQ multiplex PCR. From that table come the V and J calls and clone size; the DNA was used to work out D and trimming. This sample has about 97,000 clones, with nearly 90% found just once. The sequence was obtained from a man over 45 with active COVID-19. V and J are TRBV7-6 and TRBJ2-7, with 9 positions matching TRBD2. What was sequenced was peripheral blood. The CDR3, as DNA: TGTGCCAGCAGCTTGGCGGGGGGGAGCTCCTACGAGCAGTACTTC. Amino acids: CASSLAGGSSYEQYF.